This record looks at one T cell receptor (beta chain) sequence and its context. What it binds is unknown. With 60 Vbeta and 13 Jbeta primers, the PCR was carried out. Only in-frame clones appear in the TCRdb table, and some are missing; sequencing was by immunoSEQ multiplex PCR. This sample has more than 50,000 clones, with roughly 70% found just once. This entry comes from a study of cytomegalovirus exposure and HLA in healthy donors. Study outcomes and limitations: The majority of CMV-associated TCR beta chains were reported as apparently HLA-restricted in a later analysis. Indistinguishability led to the exclusion of some V segments, TRBV6-2 and TRBV6-3 included.

The length of the CDR3 is 14 residues. The trim removed 5 bases at V and 1 base at J, leaving 4 bases unmatched. Germline-derived CDR1 and CDR2 are MNHEY and SVGAGI. What was sequenced was PBMCs. The chain carries TRBV6-5 and TRBJ1-1; 7 nucleotides match TRBD1. The clonotype comes from a woman aged 55 to 70 in good health and CMV-seropositive. CDR3: CASSPSGGNTEAFF. DNA of the CDR3: TGTGCCAGCAGTCCTTCAGGGGGGAACACTGAAGCTTTCTTT.